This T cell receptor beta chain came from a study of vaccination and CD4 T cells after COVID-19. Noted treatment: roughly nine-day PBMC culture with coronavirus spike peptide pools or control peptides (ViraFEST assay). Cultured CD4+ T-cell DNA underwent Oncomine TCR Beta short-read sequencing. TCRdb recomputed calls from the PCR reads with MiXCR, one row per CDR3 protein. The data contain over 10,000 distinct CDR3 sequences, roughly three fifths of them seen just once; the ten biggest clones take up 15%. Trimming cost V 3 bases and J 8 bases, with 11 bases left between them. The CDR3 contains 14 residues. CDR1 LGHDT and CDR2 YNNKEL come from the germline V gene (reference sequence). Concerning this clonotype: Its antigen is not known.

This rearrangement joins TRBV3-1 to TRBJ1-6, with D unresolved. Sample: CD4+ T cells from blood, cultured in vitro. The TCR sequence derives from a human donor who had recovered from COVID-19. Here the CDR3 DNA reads TGTGCCAGCAGCCATCCGGGCTCCTATTCACCCCTCCACTTT. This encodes CASSHPGSYSPLHF.